This T cell receptor beta chain was sequenced in a study of T cells in Graves' hyperthyroidism and ophthalmopathy (dated by TCRdb to between 2018 and 2021). At the level of the whole study: Peripheral blood samples were taken at initial diagnosis, before any treatment was given. Once sampling was done, hyperthyroidism patients were given methimazole at a starting dose of 30 mg daily, whereas ophthalmopathy patients were given high-dose intravenous methylprednisolone. An independent validation cohort of under 20 hyperthyroidism patients and approximately 17 patients who later progressed to ophthalmopathy tested prospective prediction of ophthalmopathy. The 100 or so discovery patients were divided at random into training and test sets in a 7:3 ratio. To identify TCR V-J signatures that set the groups apart, the researchers used a discovery cohort of 100 or so patients, made up of around 40 with Graves' ophthalmopathy and some 55 with stable Graves' hyperthyroidism. Thyroid tissue and blood T-cell repertoires from six or seven Graves' hyperthyroidism patients were also compared in the study. TCR Vbeta CDR3 sequencing of some 140 peripheral blood samples (43 ophthalmopathy, about 75 hyperthyroidism and roughly 17 progressor patients) is reported in the paper.

General findings and caveats noted by the study authors: Most expanded thyroid clonotypes (frequency above 0.001) were also detected in blood, a finding suggesting that blood repertoires may reflect thyroid immune responses. Sample size was not statistically predetermined, and investigators were not blinded to group allocation. In validation, the model predicted progression to ophthalmopathy a median of approximately 6.6 months before onset, with about 64% sensitivity and just under 75% specificity. A 13 V-J signature model separated ophthalmopathy from stable hyperthyroidism, with roughly 88% sensitivity and 81.08% specificity in cross-validation and 80%/75% in testing.

Amplification of TCR beta CDR3 regions was carried out from RNA transcripts. The TCR CDR3 was subjected to a first round of RT-PCR using the HTBI primer set and the Qiagen OneStep RT-PCR kit. The libraries were constructed in a second round of multiplex PCR and then size-selected and purified. Sequencing of the libraries was done on an Illumina HiSeq2000 using paired-end 100 bp reads. The paper's data handling went like this. SOAPnuke was used to process the raw data, throwing out any read that contained adapters or uncalled bases, had a mean Phred below 15, or lacked an exact constant-primer or identifier match. COPE v1.2.5 was used to merge the high-quality paired reads, and each unique nucleotide sequence was defined as a clonotype. MiTCR v1.1 was used to align clonotypes to the IMGT TRBV, TRBD and TRBJ reference segments. Analysis was restricted to V-J combinations with a frequency above 0.0001, which covered roughly 99% of repertoires. A TCS score was defined as the ratio between F50 (clonal expansion) and ExV (chaos), using BLOSUM62-based TCRdist between CDR3 peptides within each V-J. Welch's t-statistics and random forest reduced roughly 540 V-J features to roughly 13, which were used in a naive Bayes classifier (R e1071). TCRdb handled the public reads itself, with Q25 trimming in fastp and clone calling in MiXCR, and kept productive beta chains. Identical CDR3 protein sequences are pooled into one entry, listed with their most common genes and DNA. The V and J calls follow TCRdb's processing rather than the paper's. Here the sample has some 350,000 distinct CDR3 sequences; 20% to 30% occur a single time. 70% to 75% of the sample is held by the ten biggest clonotypes.

This clonotype has more than one count but fewer than ten. What antigen it recognizes has not been identified. No base-level quality is on record; no much larger clone is a single base apart. Stable Graves' hyperthyroidism was defined as no progression to ophthalmopathy during 18 months of follow-up. Hyperthyroidism patients were newly diagnosed, had a disease duration of under 2 months, and were aged 18 to 65 years. Any patient with an uncontrolled infection, another autoimmune disease, pregnancy or lactation was excluded. Clinical symptoms, serum thyroxine and TRAb, thyroid ultrasound, and orbital computed tomography formed the basis for the diagnoses. Ficoll-Paque density gradient centrifugation was used to isolate PBMCs from around 10 ml of fresh peripheral blood. Trizol reagent was used to extract total RNA, and RNA quality was then checked on an Agilent 2100 Bioanalyzer. CDR1 LNHDA and CDR2 SQIVND are derived from the germline V gene (reference sequence). The CDR3 starts with the cysteine, ends with the phenylalanine, and has 14 residues. The only DNA kept is the CDR3, 42 bases in frame from the first base. Compared with germline, V lacks 5 bases and J lacks 6 bases; bases without a gene match: 9.

The chain links TRBV19 with TRBJ2-7; TRBD2 aligns with 8 central bases. Sequenced material: blood. The TCR was taken from a man between 50 and 59 years old with Graves' hyperthyroidism. The nucleotide sequence reads TGTGCCAGTAGTGTCGTAGCGGGAACCTCCGAGCAGTACTTC. This codes for CASSVVAGTSEQYF.